Reported below is one TCR beta chain. Germline CDR1 SEHNR, CDR2 FQNEAQ (reference sequence). The CDR3 sequence is 15 residues long. This entry belongs to a study of monozygotic twins with inflammatory bowel disease. Reprocessing the 5' RACE reads, TCRdb reports a single entry for every CDR3 protein and omits DNA. The repertoire table contains fewer than 400,000 distinct CDR3 sequences. The chain joins TRBV7-9 to TRBJ1-1; the D call of TRBD1 rests on TCRdb alone, since no DNA is present to check it. The TCR was taken from a human donor with ulcerative colitis or Crohn's disease, or a healthy co-twin of an affected twin (not recorded which). What was sequenced was blood. The CDR3: CASSLGQGVNTEAFF.